These 11 T cell receptor beta chains originate from one sample sequenced in a study of OX40 agonist ivuxolimab in advanced cancers. Receptor amplification or capture employed the immunoSEQ multiplex PCR assay. The table comes from immuneACCESS by way of TCRdb, which keeps in-frame sequences with V and J called. Part of the clones is missing from these tables; in studies checked, under half for an unresolved V gene and the rest for unknown reasons. This sample has about 150,000 clones in its table, and more than 85% of those were observed once. Jointly, the top ten make up over 0.8% of the sample. The sample consisted of CD4+ or CD8+ T cells sorted from blood, taken in a trial of the OX40 agonist ivuxolimab. Receptors originate from an adult with an advanced solid tumor such as melanoma, head and neck, liver or kidney cancer.

The genes are TRBV6-6 and TRBJ1-2; 7 bases agree with TRBD1. Trimming took 2 bases from V and 7 from J; bases not matched to a gene: 4. The CDR3 runs to 13 residues. Germline V gives CDR1 MNHNY, CDR2 SVGAGI (reference sequence). Here the CDR3 DNA reads TGTGCCAGCAGTTACCGGACAGGCGGTGGCTACACCTTC. This sequence encodes CASSYRTGGGYTF.

This chain connects TRBV19 to TRBJ1-5, with TRBD1 matching over 7 bases. Germline-derived CDR1 and CDR2 are LNHDA and SQIVND (reference sequence). This CDR3 contains 14 residues. The V and J ends lost 7 bases and 2 bases, in that order; junction bases with no gene match: 5. The CDR3 nucleotides read TGTGCCAGTACCATCCAGGGGGGCAATCAGCCCCAGCATTTT. This gives the protein CASTIQGGNQPQHF.

The V gene is TRBV18, the J gene TRBJ2-3, with TRBD1 as a possible D gene (6 bases). CDR3 length: 15 amino acids. Trimming removed 5 bases at V and 1 base at J, with 13 bases between. Germline CDR1 reads KGHSH; CDR2 reads LQKENI. The CDR3 region has the DNA TGTGCCAGCTCAGAACAGGGTGGTGGCACAGATACGCAGTATTTT. Translation: CASSEQGGGTDTQYF.

Notes on this clone: The sample has other DNA sequences that encode this CDR3 too. The chain has TRBV2 and TRBJ2-2; 10 nucleotides agree with TRBD1. After removal of 5 bases from V and 5 bases from J, the junction contained 2 bases not matched to a gene. Germline values: CDR1 SNHLY, CDR2 FYNNEI. The CDR3 has 14 residues. In DNA form, the CDR3 reads TGTGCCAGCAGTTGGACAGGGGGGACCGGGGAGCTGTTTTTT. Translation: CASSWTGGTGELFF.

The chain joins TRBV11-2 to TRBJ2-3, with unresolved D. CDR1 and CDR2 (germline): SGHAT, FQNNGV. The CDR3 consists of 12 residues. Trimming left V 1 base short and J 6 bases short, with 5 bases between. Here the CDR3 DNA reads TGTGCCAGCAGCTTAGTCTCGGATACGCAGTATTTT. Translation: CASSLVSDTQYF. Looking up the rest from reference TRBV11-2 and TRBJ2-3 gives the full variable domain: EAGVAQSPRYKIIEKRQSVAFWCNPISGHATLYWYQQILGQGPKLLIQFQNNGVVDDSQLPKDRFSAERLKGVDSTLKIQPAKLEDSAVYLCASSLVSDTQYFGPGTRLTVL.

This clone was recorded a few times. This chain links TRBV16 with TRBJ1-5, with a weak D call TRBD1 (6 bases). The CDR3 is 14 amino acids. Germline V gene lookup returns CDR1 KGHSY and CDR2 FQNENV. The V end lost 0 bases, the J end lost 4 bases, and 7 bases lay between the germline ends. The CDR3 sequence is CASSQSGGNQPQHF. The DNA of the CDR3 is TGTGCCAGCAGCCAATCAGGGGGGAATCAGCCCCAGCATTTT.

The V call is TRBV30, the J call TRBJ2-7; D unclear. Germline V gene lookup returns CDR1 GTSNPN and CDR2 SVGIG (reference sequence). Trimming took off 1 base at V and 5 bases at J, with 6 bases between the two ends. This CDR3 region has 11 residues. The CDR3 spells CAWSAWDEQYF. The CDR3 DNA follows: TGTGCCTGGAGTGCATGGGACGAGCAGTACTTC.

This clone was recorded a few times. The chain is built from TRBV7-9 and TRBJ1-2; TRBD1 is a possible D gene (5 bases). The V gene's germline CDR1 is SEHNR and CDR2 FQNEAQ (reference sequence). This CDR3 is 13 amino acids long. The ends were cut back, 7 bases at V and 6 bases at J, with 15 bases in the middle. Here the CDR3 DNA reads TGTGCCAGCATGGTCGACAGCTTCGATGGCTACACCTTC. This gives the protein CASMVDSFDGYTF.

Note on this clone: Other DNA sequences in this specimen translate into the identical CDR3. The J gene is TRBJ2-2, the V gene TRBV5-1; D is ambiguous. The CDR3 has 15 amino acids. Germline CDR1 and CDR2: SGHRS and YFSETQ. V lost 0 bases, J lost 1 base, and 7 bases lay in between. The CDR3 loop is CASSLAVGNTGELFF. CDR3 nucleotide sequence: TGCGCCAGCAGCTTGGCGGTGGGGAACACCGGGGAGCTGTTTTTT.

The genes are TRBV7-6 and TRBJ1-3, with 8 bases that match TRBD1. The CDR3 contains 15 residues. V trimming: 1 base; J trimming: 8 bases; junction bases outside the gene matches: 7. Germline V gives CDR1 SGHVS, CDR2 FNYEAQ. The CDR3 loop is CASSLDRTGRDTIYF. DNA for the CDR3: TGTGCCAGCAGCTTAGATCGGACAGGGAGGGACACCATATATTTT. The variable domain in full, with the rest retrieved from reference TRBV7-6 and TRBJ1-3, is GAGVSQSPRYKVTKRGQDVALRCDPISGHVSLYWYRQALGQGPEFLTYFNYEAQQDKSGLPNDRFSAERPEGSISTLTIQRTEQRDSAMYRCASSLDRTGRDTIYFGEGSWLTVV.

The count of this clone is one. This sequence joins TRBV29-1 and TRBJ1-3, with D unresolved. The CDR3 totals 10 residues. The V gene lost 4 bases and the J gene lost 8 bases, with 6 bases spanning the gap. The germline CDR1 and CDR2 sequences are SQVTM and ANQGSEA. The CDR3 loop is CSVATDTIYF. DNA of the CDR3: TGCAGCGTTGCCACGGACACCATATATTTT.